This T cell receptor beta chain was obtained from a study of blood T cell repertoires in COVID-19. V shed 7 bases and J shed 2 bases, with 15 bases lying between them. The CDR3 is 14 amino acids. From germline, CDR1 is SNHLY and CDR2 FYNNEI. Seattle-derived patients entered the study during active infection and were followed longitudinally. The authors' processing: Estimation of nucleated cell counts relied on the amplification of reference gene primers. The protocol was immunoSEQ multiplex PCR, while the TCRdb copy is restricted to in-frame clones and leaves out a portion. That table gives V, J and clone size, and the DNA gave D and trimming. The sample carries 350,000 to 500,000 clones, approximately 90% recorded once.

This sequence originates from a man between 18 and 29 years old with COVID-19, enrolled during active disease. Sample: peripheral blood. The gene calls are TRBV2 and TRBJ2-7; D might be TRBD1 (6 bases). The DNA for the CDR3 is TGTGCCAGCATCGACGGGGACATCCCCTACGAGCAGTACTTC. Protein: CASIDGDIPYEQYF. The whole variable domain, remainder taken from reference TRBV2 and TRBJ2-7, is EPEVTQTPSHQVTQMGQEVILRCVPISNHLYFYWYRQILGQKVEFLVSFYNNEISEKSEIFDDQFSVERPDGSNFTLKIRSTKLEDSAMYFCASIDGDIPYEQYFGPGTRLTVT.